The next 25 T cell receptor beta chains were all read from a single sample in a study of OX40 agonist ivuxolimab in advanced cancers. Some clones are missing from TCRdb's copy, which holds only in-frame ones; the method was immunoSEQ multiplex PCR. The table lists roughly 92,000 clones, 91% of them singletons. The starting material was CD4+ or CD8+ T cells sorted from blood, obtained in a trial of the OX40 agonist ivuxolimab. These receptors all come from an adult with an advanced solid tumor such as melanoma, head and neck, liver or kidney cancer.

The chain's CDR3 is CASSRSAGELFF. The CDR3 DNA is TGTGCCAGCAGTCGAAGCGCCGGGGAGCTGTTTTTT. This sequence joins TRBV6-5 and TRBJ2-2, with D unclear. V lost 5 bases to trimming and J lost 6 bases, with 7 bases between them. In germline, CDR1 is MNHEY, CDR2 SVGAGI. The CDR3 is made up of 12 amino acids.

The chain carries TRBV4-1 and TRBJ2-6; no clear D gene. CDR1 MGHRA and CDR2 YSYEKL come from the germline V gene. Trimming cost V 3 bases and J 1 base, with 10 bases left between them. The CDR3 is 16 amino acids. The CDR3 loop reads CASSHAHQSGANVLTF. DNA for the CDR3: TGCGCCAGCAGCCATGCTCACCAATCTGGGGCCAACGTCCTGACTTTC.

The chain joins TRBV15 to TRBJ1-1; D is unclear. The CDR3 totals 13 residues. Germline CDR1 and CDR2: LNHNV and YYDKDF (reference sequence). Deletions cut 5 bases from V and 5 bases from J, with 12 bases between. In DNA form, the CDR3 reads TGTGCCACCAGCGATACCCCGGGGACTGAAGCTTTCTTT. This translates into CATSDTPGTEAFF. The entire variable domain, with the rest obtained from reference TRBV15 and TRBJ1-1, is as follows: DAMVIQNPRYQVTQFGKPVTLSCSQTLNHNVMYWYQQKSSQAPKLLFHYYDKDFNNEADTPDNFQSRRPNTSFCFLDIRSPGLGDTAMYLCATSDTPGTEAFFGQGTRLTVV.

The chain recombines TRBV19 with TRBJ2-1; TRBD2 matches at 9 bases. Germline CDR1 LNHDA, CDR2 SQIVND (reference sequence). The CDR3 consists of 14 residues. V was clipped by 4 bases and J by 3 bases; unmatched bases: 1. The DNA of the CDR3 is TGTGCCAGTAGTAGACTAGCGGACTACAATGAGCAGTTCTTC. Amino acid sequence: CASSRLADYNEQFF.

CDR3 coding DNA: TGTGCCAGTAGTATGAGGGATGGGGGAACTGAAGCTTTCTTT. This codes for CASSMRDGGTEAFF. This chain joins TRBV19 and TRBJ1-1; a weak D match, TRBD1 (5 bases). CDR1 LNHDA and CDR2 SQIVND come from the germline V gene (reference sequence). Trimming took 3 bases from V and 5 from J, leaving 13 bases between them. The CDR3 is 14 residues long.

This chain links TRBV5-1 with TRBJ2-7, with D perhaps TRBD1 or TRBD2 (5 bases each). Germline CDR1 and CDR2: SGHRS and YFSETQ. The CDR3 runs to 15 residues. V dropped 0 bases and J dropped 2 bases, with 12 bases sitting between them. CDR3: CASSLAGTGTYEQYF. The CDR3 region has the DNA TGCGCCAGCAGCTTGGCCGGGACGGGGACCTACGAGCAGTACTTC.

This chain connects TRBV30 to TRBJ1-1; TRBD1 agrees at 10 bases. The trim removed 1 base at V and 4 bases at J, leaving 12 bases unmatched. The CDR3 has 17 amino acids. Looked up from germline, CDR1 is GTSNPN and CDR2 is SVGIG (reference sequence). CDR3 nucleotide sequence: TGTGCCTGGAGTGGCTGGGACAGGGGAATGGGCGGCACTGAAGCTTTCTTT. It encodes CAWSGWDRGMGGTEAFF.

The chain is built from TRBV28 and TRBJ2-3, with D perhaps being TRBD1 or TRBD2 (5 bases each). Trimming cost V 5 bases and J 0 bases, with 15 bases left between them. Germline CDR1 MDHEN, CDR2 SYDVKM. The CDR3 loop spans 16 amino acids. As DNA, the CDR3 is TGTGCCAGCAGTCACCCCGGGACCTTAAGCACAGATACGCAGTATTTT. As protein: CASSHPGTLSTDTQYF.

The J gene is TRBJ1-5, the V gene TRBV7-2; 8 bases line up with TRBD1. Germline CDR1 reads SGHTA; CDR2 reads FQGNSA. The ends lost 5 bases at V and 4 bases at J; junction bases unmatched: 7. The CDR3 runs 15 residues. CDR3 bases: TGTGCCAGCAGCGGATACGGACAGGGAAATCAGCCCCAGCATTTT. Translation gives CASSGYGQGNQPQHF.

The V gene is TRBV9, the J gene TRBJ2-3; weak D call: TRBD1 (6 bases). V was clipped by 1 base and J by 5 bases, with 20 bases between them. This CDR3 contains 17 residues. Germline CDR1 is SGDLS and CDR2 is YYNGEE. Here the CDR3 DNA reads TGTGCCAGCAGCGTAAGACCGCAGGGGACCGGGCAAGATACGCAGTATTTT. It specifies CASSVRPQGTGQDTQYF.

The genes are TRBV7-9 and TRBJ2-5; D is perhaps TRBD1 (6 bases). The J call may be mistaken, given a closer DNA end match to TRBJ2-7. The CDR3 has 15 amino acids. Per germline, CDR1 SEHNR and CDR2 FQNEAQ (reference sequence). This chain's CDR3 is CASSPSGQNPYEQYF. As DNA, the CDR3 is TGTGCCAGCAGCCCAAGTGGACAGAACCCCTACGAGCAGTACTTC.

A single count supports this clone. The chain joins TRBV11-3 to TRBJ2-1; unclear D gene. The germline CDR1 and CDR2 sequences are SGHNT and YENEEA. Trimming removed 5 bases at V and 2 bases at J, with 16 bases between. CDR3 length equals 16 residues. The CDR3 spells CASSPSWPQTYNEQFF. CDR3 bases: TGTGCCAGCAGCCCCAGTTGGCCCCAGACCTACAATGAGCAGTTCTTC.

The genes are TRBV6-1 and TRBJ1-1; D call uncertain. Trimming stripped 4 bases from V and 2 bases from J, with 11 bases between. Germline CDR1 is MNHNS and CDR2 is SASEGT. This CDR3 has 14 residues. The CDR3 loop reads CASSAPFRNTEAFF. CDR3 nucleotides: TGTGCCAGCAGTGCCCCTTTTAGAAACACTGAAGCTTTCTTT.

The CDR3 bases are TGTGCCTGGAGCCCGGGACAGAGTTACGAGCAGTACTTC. It specifies CAWSPGQSYEQYF. J is TRBJ2-7 and V is TRBV30, with 7 bases matching TRBD1. This CDR3 contains 13 residues. J gave up 4 bases and V 3 bases, and 6 bases lay outside the gene matches. Germline V gene sequence: CDR1 GTSNPN, CDR2 SVGIG (reference sequence).

This sequence joins TRBV7-3 and TRBJ2-5, with TRBD2 as a possible D gene (5 bases). V lost 6 bases and J 9 bases, leaving 20 bases between the germline ends. This CDR3 has 14 residues. Germline V lookup: CDR1 SGHTA, CDR2 FQGTGA. In DNA, the CDR3 is TGTGCCAGCAGACAAACAGACTACCGGGCGGCCCAGTACTTC. Protein: CASRQTDYRAAQYF.

The chain employs TRBV27 and TRBJ2-7, with 7 bases identical to TRBD1. The CDR3 extends over 14 amino acids. Per germline, CDR1 MNHEY and CDR2 SMNVEV (reference sequence). Germline trimming cut 3 bases from V and 1 base from J; bases unmatched to any gene: 3. The CDR3, as DNA: TGTGCCAGCAGTTTTGCGACAGGGTCCTACGAGCAGTACTTC. Protein sequence: CASSFATGSYEQYF.

The chain combines TRBV2 with TRBJ2-7; a weak D match, TRBD1 (5 bases). Between the trimmed V and J ends, which lost 6 bases and 0 bases, there was a span of 6 bases. The CDR3 contains 12 residues. Germline V gene data show CDR1 as SNHLY and CDR2 as FYNNEI. The CDR3 here is CASSRVSYEQYF. The CDR3, as DNA: TGTGCCAGCAGCAGGGTCTCCTACGAGCAGTACTTC.

The rearrangement links TRBV7-9 to TRBJ1-1; maybe TRBD1 (6 bases). This CDR3 spans 14 amino acids. The germline gives CDR1 SEHNR, CDR2 FQNEAQ (reference sequence). The ends were cut back, 2 bases at V and 3 bases at J, with 10 bases in the middle. CDR3 bases: TGTGCCAGCAGCTTACAGGGGTTGGACACTGAAGCTTTCTTT. This gives the protein CASSLQGLDTEAFF.

The J gene is TRBJ1-2, the V gene TRBV5-1, with D hard to call. CDR1 and CDR2 from the germline V gene are SGHRS and YFSETQ. The CDR3 totals 13 residues. The V end lost 4 bases, the J end lost 2 bases, and 9 bases lay between the germline ends. The CDR3, as DNA: TGCGCCAGCAGCCCCGAAGGGAACTATGGCTACACCTTC. Its translation is CASSPEGNYGYTF.

This clone was seen a handful of times. This chain connects TRBV28 to TRBJ1-5; D is undetermined. Germline CDR1 is MDHEN and CDR2 is SYDVKM. CDR3 length equals 15 residues. With 4 bases removed from V and 0 bases from J, the gap between germline ends came to 10 bases. CDR3 coding DNA: TGTGCCAGCAGTTCCCCAGGTCATAGCAATCAGCCCCAGCATTTT. It encodes CASSSPGHSNQPQHF. The full variable domain, in which reference TRBV28 and TRBJ1-5 provide the parts outside the CDR3, is DVKVTQSSRYLVKRTGEKVFLECVQDMDHENMFWYRQDPGLGLRLIYFSYDVKMKEKGDIPEGYSVSREKKERFSLILESASTNQTSMYLCASSSPGHSNQPQHFGDGTRLSIL.

The genes are TRBV11-3 and TRBJ2-7; 8 positions match TRBD2. V trimming: 4 bases; J trimming: 7 bases; junction bases outside the gene matches: 21. Per germline, CDR1 SGHNT and CDR2 YENEEA. The CDR3 is made up of 18 amino acids. The CDR3 DNA follows: TGTGCCAGCAGCTCCAGAGGGAGCGGGGGAGCCCTGGCAGTGGAGCAGTACTTC. It yields the protein CASSSRGSGGALAVEQYF.

This clone came up a few times. The J gene is TRBJ1-4, the V gene TRBV19; 8 bases are shared with TRBD1. V lost 5 bases and J lost 8; bases outside the gene matches: 10. The CDR3 sequence is 15 residues long. Per the germline V gene, CDR1 is LNHDA and CDR2 is SQIVND (reference sequence). The CDR3 region is CASSPWTGRDEKLFF. In DNA form, the CDR3 reads TGTGCCAGTAGTCCCTGGACAGGGAGGGACGAAAAACTGTTTTTT.

The chain carries TRBV19 and TRBJ2-7, with D perhaps TRBD1 (6 bases). Germline V gene lookup returns CDR1 LNHDA and CDR2 SQIVND (reference sequence). The V and J ends lost 5 bases and 3 bases respectively, with 11 bases between them. The CDR3 sequence is 13 residues long. The CDR3 DNA is TGTGCCAGTAGTTCCGGACAGATCTACGAGCAGTACTTC. Its protein is CASSSGQIYEQYF.

This chain's CDR3 is CASSESYMSGDEQFF. The CDR3 region has the DNA TGCGCCAGCAGTGAGTCGTATATGTCGGGGGATGAGCAGTTCTTC. The rearrangement links TRBV10-1 to TRBJ2-1, with D possibly being TRBD2 (6 bases). The V gene's germline CDR1 is WNHNN and CDR2 SYGVQD (reference sequence). The germline V and J ends were trimmed by 0 bases and 8 bases, with 14 bases remaining between them. The length of the CDR3 is 15 residues.

This chain links TRBV6-1 with TRBJ2-3; D uncertain. Germline loops: CDR1 MNHNS, CDR2 SASEGT. The CDR3 is 13 residues long. Trimming removed 6 bases from V and 0 bases from J, with 7 bases in between. CDR3 sequence: CASRVLSTDTQYF. The CDR3 region has the DNA TGTGCCAGCAGGGTACTAAGCACAGATACGCAGTATTTT.